This TCR beta chain was profiled in a study of PD-L1 blockade in urothelial cancer. Background on the study: Samples of blood were analyzed 3 weeks (second dose) and 6 weeks after treatment start. There were a median of approximately 150,000 T cells in blood samples.

Assay used: immunoSEQ multiplex PCR; TCRdb lists only in-frame clones, some missing. The data hold over 100,000 clones, with less than 95% observed a single time. Documented time point: peripheral blood 6 weeks after treatment start. Regarding this clone: Its antigen is unidentified.

The study, taken as a whole, reports: A pretreatment blood TCR clonality that fell below the median predicted better progression-free and overall survival.

The V and J ends lost 1 base and 3 bases, in that order; junction bases with no gene match: 9. This CDR3 has 16 amino acids. Germline V gene lookup returns CDR1 LGHNA and CDR2 YSLEER. The sequencing used PBMCs, collected around atezolizumab (anti-PD-L1) treatment. This receptor was taken from a man in his sixties with urothelial cancer. The rearrangement uses TRBV4-3 and TRBJ2-7, with 7 bases matching TRBD1. The CDR3 DNA reads as TGCGCCAGCAGCCAAGGCCCCGGGACAGCGTACTACGAGCAGTACTTC. It encodes CASSQGPGTAYYEQYF.